The TCR beta chain described here comes from a study of shared clonotypes between healthy human individuals (dated by TCRdb to the early 2020s). About the study as a whole: The cohort included three men and a couple of women between 18 and 49 years of age. To increase sequencing depth and limit assay-specific biases, TCR repertoire library preparation and sequencing were carried out by different laboratories using diverse techniques. Blood TCR repertoires of roughly 5 healthy adults were deeply sequenced to estimate repertoire size and the extent of clonotype sharing between individuals. Leukapheresis yielded between about 0.94 and 10 billion PBMCs per donor. The paper's findings and limits, for the study overall: Because the study included only a small number of donors, the genetic and exposure-history diversity represented was limited. Pairwise subsampling indicated that sequencing depth was expected to affect the degree of clonotype sharing among donors. Sampling was restricted to blood, and TCR repertoires in tissue are likely to differ from TCR repertoires in blood.

The donors were healthy, HIV-negative adults who had no recently reported acute infections or vaccinations. Only Caucasian adults living in Nashville, Tennessee, USA were represented among the donors. For unsorted samples, approximately 84 million PBMCs were counted, and genomic DNA was extracted using the QIAamp DNA Blood Mini kit. After blood collection by leukapheresis, PBMCs were isolated using Ficoll-Histopaque density gradient centrifugation and then cryopreserved in the vapor phase of liquid nitrogen. TCR CDR3 regions were amplified from genomic DNA by multiplex PCR using the deep immunoSEQ assay. Extracted genomic DNA from each cell subset was spread evenly across all wells of several immunoSEQ 96-well plates, with each plate serving as a replicate. For unsorted PBMC, approximately 290 ng of genomic DNA, equivalent to approximately 30,000 T cell genomes, went into each replicate PCR. Unsorted PBMC genomic DNA was sequenced across ten immunoSEQ deep assay plates. The purified libraries were quantified using a Qubit 3.0 fluorometer, sized with a Bioanalyzer 2100, and then quantified again using the KAPA Library Quantification kit. Each immunoSEQ 96-well plate was sequenced on its own single-read 150-cycle Illumina NextSeq 550 flow cell. Concerning the study's data processing: The immunoSEQ output contained only junctional sequences without quality scores, so filtering could not match that applied to full-length reads. Sequences were annotated with PyIR, a Python wrapper for IgBLAST v1.9, and V/J genes and CDR3 were assigned using IMGT germline references. Reads with weak V/J assignments (E-value above 1e-6), missing CDR3, stop codons, out-of-frame junctions, or ambiguous translated residues were removed. V3J clonotypes were defined as sequences sharing an identical inferred V gene, J gene, and CDR3 amino acid sequence. The percentage overlap between two repertoires was calculated by dividing the number of shared unique clonotypes by the size of the smaller repertoire. Repertoire richness was assessed with RTK rarefaction, the Chao1 estimator, and Recon v2.1 estimates of unobserved clonotypes. Here the immuneACCESS table is served through TCRdb, limited to in-frame sequences with V and J called. Missing clones are a known gap in these copies; in checked studies unresolved V genes cover under half, and the rest lacks a known reason. That table supplies the V and J calls and clone size; D and trimming were determined from the DNA. The sample has 470,000 or so clones on record, more than 75% of them singletons. More than 10% of the sample is in the top ten clones.

V is cut back by 2 bases and J by 3 bases, with 4 bases in the junction unmatched. The CDR3 starts with the cysteine, ends with the phenylalanine, and has 16 residues. Only the CDR3 part of the read is kept: 48 bases, read in frame from the first base. CDR1 is given as SGHAT and CDR2 as FQNNGV, both from the germline V gene. Comments on this clone: This clone's antigen is unknown. Per-base qualities were not stored, and no clone one base away is much larger.

This TCR was recovered from a woman in her thirties or forties in good health. Some clones in this sample may be carry-over from other donors' samples. Recombination linked TRBV11-2 to TRBJ2-4, with TRBD2 identical over 10 junction bases. Sequencing was performed on PBMCs. The DNA sequence is as follows: TGTGCCAGCAGCTTACAGCGGGAGGGCGTCAAAAACATTCAGTACTTC. It codes for CASSLQREGVKNIQYF. Reference TRBV11-2 and TRBJ2-4 genes cover what lies past the CDR3, so the full variable domain is EAGVAQSPRYKIIEKRQSVAFWCNPISGHATLYWYQQILGQGPKLLIQFQNNGVVDDSQLPKDRFSAERLKGVDSTLKIQPAKLEDSAVYLCASSLQREGVKNIQYFGAGTRLSVL.